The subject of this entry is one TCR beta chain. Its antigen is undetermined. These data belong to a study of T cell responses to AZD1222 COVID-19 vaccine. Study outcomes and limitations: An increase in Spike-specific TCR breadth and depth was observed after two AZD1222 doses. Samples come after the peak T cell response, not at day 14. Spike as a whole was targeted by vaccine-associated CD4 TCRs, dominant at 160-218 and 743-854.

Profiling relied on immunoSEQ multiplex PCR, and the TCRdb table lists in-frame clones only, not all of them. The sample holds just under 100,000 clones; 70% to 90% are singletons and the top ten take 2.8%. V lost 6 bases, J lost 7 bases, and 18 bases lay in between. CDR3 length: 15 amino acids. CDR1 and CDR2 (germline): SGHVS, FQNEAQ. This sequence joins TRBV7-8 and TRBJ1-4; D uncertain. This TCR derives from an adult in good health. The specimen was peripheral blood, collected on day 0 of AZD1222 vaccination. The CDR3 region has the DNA TGTGCCAGCAGAAATGGTATCGCCGGCGGTGAAAAACTGTTTTTT. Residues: CASRNGIAGGEKLFF.